This paragraph reports one T cell receptor (beta chain). Its antigen is still unknown. Each sample came from a Caucasian adult donor living in Nashville, Tennessee. CDR3 length equals 12 residues. The V end was cut by 3 bases, the J end by 2 bases, with 5 bases between. In germline, CDR1 is GTSNPN, CDR2 SVGIG (reference sequence). The data are from a study of shared clonotypes between healthy human individuals. Whole-study results and caveats: Sorted-subset sequencing, rarefaction showed, was incomplete despite large depth. Relative to their counterparts shared across all four donors, non-shared clonotypes exhibited diminished generation probabilities.

Generated by immunoSEQ multiplex PCR, the TCRdb table keeps only in-frame clones and is missing some. The table includes roughly 1,100,000 clones, around four fifths detected once. The chain couples TRBV30 to TRBJ2-1, with D unresolved. The sequenced sample consisted of memory CD4+ T cells sorted from blood. Noted subset: CD45RA-negative fraction. The clonotype comes from a man aged 18-30 years in good health. The CDR3 loop reads CAWRRTYNEQFF. CDR3 bases: TGTGCCTGGAGAAGGACCTACAATGAGCAGTTCTTC.